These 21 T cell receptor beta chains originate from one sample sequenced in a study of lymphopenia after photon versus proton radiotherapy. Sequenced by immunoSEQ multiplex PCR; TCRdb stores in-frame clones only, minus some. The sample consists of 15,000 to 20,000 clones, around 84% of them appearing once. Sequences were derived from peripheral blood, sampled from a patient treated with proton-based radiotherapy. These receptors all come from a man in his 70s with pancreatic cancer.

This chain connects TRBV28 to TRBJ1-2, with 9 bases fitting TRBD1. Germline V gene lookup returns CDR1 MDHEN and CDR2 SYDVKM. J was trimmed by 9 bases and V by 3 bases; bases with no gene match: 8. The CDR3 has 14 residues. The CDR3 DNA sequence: TGTGCCAGCAGTTTGGCTGGGACAGGGTCTAGCTACACCTTC. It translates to CASSLAGTGSSYTF.

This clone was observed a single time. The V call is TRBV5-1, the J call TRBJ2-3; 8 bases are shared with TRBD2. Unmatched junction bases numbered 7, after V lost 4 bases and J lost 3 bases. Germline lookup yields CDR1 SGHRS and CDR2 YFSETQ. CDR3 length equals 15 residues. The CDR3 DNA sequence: TGCGCCAGCAGCATTGCGCCGGGAGGGACAGATACGCAGTATTTT. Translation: CASSIAPGGTDTQYF.

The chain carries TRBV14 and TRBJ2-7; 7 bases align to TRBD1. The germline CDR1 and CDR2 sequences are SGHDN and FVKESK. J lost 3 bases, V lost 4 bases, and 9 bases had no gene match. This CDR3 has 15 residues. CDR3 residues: CASSPGQSRVYEQYF. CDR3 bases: TGTGCCAGCAGCCCGGGACAGTCCCGAGTCTACGAGCAGTACTTC.

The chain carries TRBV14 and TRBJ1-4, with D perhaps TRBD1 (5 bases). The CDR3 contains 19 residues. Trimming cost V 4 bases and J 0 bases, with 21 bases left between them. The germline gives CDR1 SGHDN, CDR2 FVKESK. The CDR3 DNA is TGTGCCAGCAGCCGCAAGGCTCTTGGGGCGGCAGCAACTAATGAAAAACTGTTTTTT. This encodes CASSRKALGAAATNEKLFF.

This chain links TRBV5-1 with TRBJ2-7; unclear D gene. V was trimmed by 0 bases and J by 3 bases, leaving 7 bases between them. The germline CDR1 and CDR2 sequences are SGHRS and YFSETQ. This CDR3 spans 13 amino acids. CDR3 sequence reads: CASSLAADYEQYF. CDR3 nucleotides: TGCGCCAGCAGCTTGGCGGCAGACTACGAGCAGTACTTC.

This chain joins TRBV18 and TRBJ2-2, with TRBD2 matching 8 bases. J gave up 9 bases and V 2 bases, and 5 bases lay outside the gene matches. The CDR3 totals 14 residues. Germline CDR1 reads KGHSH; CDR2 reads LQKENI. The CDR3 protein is CASSPTGLVRELFF. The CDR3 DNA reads TGTGCCAGCTCACCAACGGGACTAGTGAGGGAGCTGTTTTTT.

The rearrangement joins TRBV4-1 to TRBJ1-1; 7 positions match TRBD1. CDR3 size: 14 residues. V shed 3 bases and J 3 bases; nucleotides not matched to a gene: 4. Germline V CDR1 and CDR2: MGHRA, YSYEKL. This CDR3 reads CASSQATGHTEAFF. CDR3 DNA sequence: TGCGCCAGCAGCCAGGCGACAGGGCACACTGAAGCTTTCTTT.

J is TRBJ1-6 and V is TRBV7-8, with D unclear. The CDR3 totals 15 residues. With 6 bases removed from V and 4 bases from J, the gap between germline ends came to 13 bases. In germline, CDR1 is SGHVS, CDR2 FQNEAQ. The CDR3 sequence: CASSTDSRYNSPLHF. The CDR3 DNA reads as TGTGCCAGCAGTACCGACTCACGATATAATTCACCCCTCCACTTT.

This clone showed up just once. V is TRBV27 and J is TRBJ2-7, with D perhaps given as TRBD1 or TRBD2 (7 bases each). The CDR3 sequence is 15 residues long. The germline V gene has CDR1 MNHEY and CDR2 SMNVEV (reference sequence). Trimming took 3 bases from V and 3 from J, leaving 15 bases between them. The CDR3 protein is CASSFSRGGRYEQYF. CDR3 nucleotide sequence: TGTGCCAGCAGTTTCTCCAGGGGGGGCCGCTACGAGCAGTACTTC.

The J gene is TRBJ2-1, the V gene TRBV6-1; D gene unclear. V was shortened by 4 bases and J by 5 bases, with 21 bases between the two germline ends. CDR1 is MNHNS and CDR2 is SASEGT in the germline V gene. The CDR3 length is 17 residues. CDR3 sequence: CASSVWVGRLGDNEQFF. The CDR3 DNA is TGTGCCAGCAGTGTATGGGTTGGGCGACTCGGAGACAATGAGCAGTTCTTC.

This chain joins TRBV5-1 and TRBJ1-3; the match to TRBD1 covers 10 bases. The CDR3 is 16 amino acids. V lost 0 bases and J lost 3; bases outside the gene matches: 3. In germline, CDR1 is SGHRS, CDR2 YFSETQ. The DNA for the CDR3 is TGCGCCAGCAGCTTGGCCGACAGGGGGCATGGAAACACCATATATTTT. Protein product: CASSLADRGHGNTIYF.

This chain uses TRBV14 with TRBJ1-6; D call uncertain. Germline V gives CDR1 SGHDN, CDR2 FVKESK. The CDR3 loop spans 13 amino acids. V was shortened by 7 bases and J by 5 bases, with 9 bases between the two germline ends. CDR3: CASTSSNNSPLHF. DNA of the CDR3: TGTGCCAGCACCTCATCCAATAATTCACCCCTCCACTTT. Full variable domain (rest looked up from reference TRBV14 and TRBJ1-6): EAGVTQFPSHSVIEKGQTVTLRCDPISGHDNLYWYRRVMGKEIKFLLHFVKESKQDESGMPNNRFLAERTGGTYSTLKVQPAELEDSGVYFCASTSSNNSPLHFGNGTRLTVT.

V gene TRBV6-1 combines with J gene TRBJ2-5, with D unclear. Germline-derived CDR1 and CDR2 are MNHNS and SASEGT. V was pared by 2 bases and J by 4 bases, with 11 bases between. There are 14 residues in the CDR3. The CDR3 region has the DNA TGTGCCAGCAGTGAAAGCCCTTGGGGAGAGACCCAGTACTTC. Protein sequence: CASSESPWGETQYF.

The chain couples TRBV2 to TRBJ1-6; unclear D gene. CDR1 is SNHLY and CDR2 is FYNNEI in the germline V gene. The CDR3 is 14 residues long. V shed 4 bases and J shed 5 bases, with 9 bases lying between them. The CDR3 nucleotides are TGTGCCAGCAGTGTGCCAGGTCATAATTCACCCCTCCACTTT. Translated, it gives CASSVPGHNSPLHF. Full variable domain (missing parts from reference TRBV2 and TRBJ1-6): EPEVTQTPSHQVTQMGQEVILRCVPISNHLYFYWYRQILGQKVEFLVSFYNNEISEKSEIFDDQFSVERPDGSNFTLKIRSTKLEDSAMYFCASSVPGHNSPLHFGNGTRLTVT.

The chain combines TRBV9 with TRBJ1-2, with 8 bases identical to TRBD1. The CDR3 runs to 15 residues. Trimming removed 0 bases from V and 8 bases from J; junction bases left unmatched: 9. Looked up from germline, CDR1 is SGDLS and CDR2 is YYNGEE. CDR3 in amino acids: CASSVAPLAGGGYTF. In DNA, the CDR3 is TGTGCCAGCAGCGTAGCTCCTCTCGCAGGGGGCGGCTACACCTTC. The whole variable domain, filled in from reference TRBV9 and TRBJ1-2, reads DSGVTQTPKHLITATGQRVTLRCSPRSGDLSVYWYQQSLDQGLQFLIQYYNGEERAKGNILERFSAQQFPDLHSELNLSSLELGDSALYFCASSVAPLAGGGYTFGSGTRLTVV.

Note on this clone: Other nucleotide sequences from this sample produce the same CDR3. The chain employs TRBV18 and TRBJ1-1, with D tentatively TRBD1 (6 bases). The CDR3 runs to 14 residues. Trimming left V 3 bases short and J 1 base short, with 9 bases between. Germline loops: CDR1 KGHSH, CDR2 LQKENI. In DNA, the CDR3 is TGTGCCAGCTCACCGGACAGAACGAACACTGAAGCTTTCTTT. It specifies CASSPDRTNTEAFF.

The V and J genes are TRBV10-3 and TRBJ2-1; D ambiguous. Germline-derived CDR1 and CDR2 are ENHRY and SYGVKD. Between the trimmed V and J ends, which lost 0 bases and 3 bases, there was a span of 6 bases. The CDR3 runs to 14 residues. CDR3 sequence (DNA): TGTGCCATCAGTGAGTCTGAGGACTACAATGAGCAGTTCTTC. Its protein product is CAISESEDYNEQFF.

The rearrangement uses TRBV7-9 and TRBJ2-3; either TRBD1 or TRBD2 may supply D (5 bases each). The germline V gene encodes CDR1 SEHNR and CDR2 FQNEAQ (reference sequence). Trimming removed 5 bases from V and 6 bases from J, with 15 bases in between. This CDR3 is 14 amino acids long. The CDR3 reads CASSRGRSVDTQYF. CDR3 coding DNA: TGTGCCAGCAGCAGGGGACGGTCGGTCGATACGCAGTATTTT.

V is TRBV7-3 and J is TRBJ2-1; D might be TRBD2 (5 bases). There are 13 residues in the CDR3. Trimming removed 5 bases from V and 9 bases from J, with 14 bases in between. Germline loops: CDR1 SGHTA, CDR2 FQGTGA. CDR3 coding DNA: TGTGCCAGCAGCGCACAACAAGGAGGTGAGCAGTTCTTC. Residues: CASSAQQGGEQFF.

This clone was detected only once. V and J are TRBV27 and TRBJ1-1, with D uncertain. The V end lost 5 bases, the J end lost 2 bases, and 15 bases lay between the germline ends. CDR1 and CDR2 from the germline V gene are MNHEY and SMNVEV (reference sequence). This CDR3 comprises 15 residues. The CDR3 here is CASSGHRLSNTEAFF. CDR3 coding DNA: TGTGCCAGCAGTGGTCATCGTCTGTCTAACACTGAAGCTTTCTTT.

The DNA of the CDR3 is TGCAGCGTTGAATCCGTAGCGGGGGGGCGAGAGACCCAGTACTTC. Protein sequence: CSVESVAGGRETQYF. V is TRBV29-1 and J is TRBJ2-5, with 11 bases fitting TRBD2. CDR1 is SQVTM, CDR2 ANQGSEA, per germline. The CDR3 has 15 residues. V was clipped by 2 bases and J by 4 bases; unmatched bases: 6.